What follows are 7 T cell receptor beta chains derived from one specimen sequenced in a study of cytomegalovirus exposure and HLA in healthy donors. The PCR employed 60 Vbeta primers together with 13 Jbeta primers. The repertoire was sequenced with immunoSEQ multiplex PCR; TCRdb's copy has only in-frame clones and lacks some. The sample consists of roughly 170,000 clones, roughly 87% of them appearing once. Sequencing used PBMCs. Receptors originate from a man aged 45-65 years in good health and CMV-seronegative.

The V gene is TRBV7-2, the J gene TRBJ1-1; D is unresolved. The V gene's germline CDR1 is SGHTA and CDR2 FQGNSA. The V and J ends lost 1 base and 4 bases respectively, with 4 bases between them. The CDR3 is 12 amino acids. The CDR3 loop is CASSLDITEAFF. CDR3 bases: TGTGCCAGCAGCTTAGATATCACTGAAGCTTTCTTT.

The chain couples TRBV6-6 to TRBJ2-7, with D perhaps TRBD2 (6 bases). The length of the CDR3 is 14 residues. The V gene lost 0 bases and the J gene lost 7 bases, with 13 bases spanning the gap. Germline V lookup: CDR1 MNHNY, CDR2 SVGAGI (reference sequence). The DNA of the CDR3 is TGTGCCAGCAGTTACTCGAGGAGGGGAGGAGAGCAGTACTTC. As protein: CASSYSRRGGEQYF.

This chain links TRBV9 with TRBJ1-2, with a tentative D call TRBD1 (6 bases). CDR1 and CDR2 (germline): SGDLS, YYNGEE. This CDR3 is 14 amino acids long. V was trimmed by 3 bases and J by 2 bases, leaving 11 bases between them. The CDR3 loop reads CASSGGPGNYGYTF. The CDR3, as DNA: TGTGCCAGCAGCGGGGGGCCAGGGAACTATGGCTACACCTTC.

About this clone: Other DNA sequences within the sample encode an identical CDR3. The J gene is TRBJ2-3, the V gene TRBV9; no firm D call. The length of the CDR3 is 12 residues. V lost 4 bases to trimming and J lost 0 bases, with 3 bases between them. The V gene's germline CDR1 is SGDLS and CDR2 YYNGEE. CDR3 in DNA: TGTGCCAGCAGCCCAAGCACAGATACGCAGTATTTT. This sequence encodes CASSPSTDTQYF.

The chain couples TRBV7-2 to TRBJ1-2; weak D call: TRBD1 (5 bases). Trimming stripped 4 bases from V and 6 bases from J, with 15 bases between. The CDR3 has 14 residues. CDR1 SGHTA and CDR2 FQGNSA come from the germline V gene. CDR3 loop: CASSYNPQGDGYTF. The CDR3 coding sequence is TGTGCCAGCAGCTACAATCCCCAGGGCGATGGCTACACCTTC.

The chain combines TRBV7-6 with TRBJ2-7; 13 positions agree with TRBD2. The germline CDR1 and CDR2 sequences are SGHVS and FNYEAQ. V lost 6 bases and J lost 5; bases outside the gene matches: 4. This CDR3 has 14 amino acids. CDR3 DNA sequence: TGTGCCAGCAGGTCGGGACTAGCGGGGAACGAGCAGTACTTC. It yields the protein CASRSGLAGNEQYF.

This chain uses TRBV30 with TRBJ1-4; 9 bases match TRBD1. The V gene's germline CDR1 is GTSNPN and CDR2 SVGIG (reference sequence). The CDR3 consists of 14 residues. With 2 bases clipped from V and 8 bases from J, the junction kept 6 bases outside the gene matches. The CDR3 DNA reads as TGTGCCTGGAGTTCCGGGACAGGGCTCGAAAAACTGTTTTTT. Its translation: CAWSSGTGLEKLFF.